This TCR beta chain comes out of a study of T cell responses to AZD1222 COVID-19 vaccine. The study, taken as a whole, reports: Clonal diversity may have been underestimated, and the donors were mostly white British, with more females than males. Spike-specific TCR breadth rose after two AZD1222 doses, and depth rose as well. As reported, nearly half of all spike-specific TCRs target variant regions that are unmutated. Baseline antibody screening turned up just a handful of seropositive AZD1222 recipients.

Assay: immunoSEQ multiplex PCR; the TCRdb copy retains only in-frame clones and omits some. The table has 140,000 to 150,000 clones, about 93% seen once. Germline CDR1 GTSNPN, CDR2 SVGIG (reference sequence). The V segment lost 0 bases and the J segment 8 bases; nucleotides outside the gene matches: 9. The CDR3 spans 15 residues. On this clone: Its target is not known.

This specimen consisted of peripheral blood, obtained on day 0 of AZD1222 vaccination. The V and J genes are TRBV30 and TRBJ2-1, with 8 bases identical to TRBD2. This TCR was sampled from an adult in good health. The CDR3: CAWSVGLAGMYEQFF. In nucleotides, the CDR3 is TGTGCCTGGAGTGTCGGGCTAGCGGGCATGTATGAGCAGTTCTTC.